Listed below are T cell receptor beta chains from one sample, sequenced in a study of PD-1 blockade in classical Hodgkin lymphoma. Only in-frame clones appear in the TCRdb table, and some are missing; sequencing was by immunoSEQ multiplex PCR. The table has 6,000 to 9,500 clones, approximately 71% seen once. This specimen consisted of CD4+ T cells from blood, obtained at baseline. Every receptor here comes from a human donor with classical Hodgkin lymphoma. Both conserved end residues are part of each CDR3. Each record gives: D gene, J gene, clone size, V gene, CDR3 DNA, CDR3 protein. A D gene is named only where the DNA matches it firmly. Expanded clones get a size class; other rows say once, few or many, or leave the size out.

NA TRBJ2-3 NA TRBV30 TGTGCCTGGAGAAGGGTCGGCACAGATACGCAGTATTTT CAWRRVGTDTQYF
NA TRBJ2-1 NA TRBV2 TGTGCCAGCAACCTAGTAGGAAGCCAAGGGTCTGAGCAGTTCTTC CASNLVGSQGSEQFF
NA TRBJ2-1 NA TRBV4-3 TGCGCCAGCAGCCAAGCAGCGCACTCCTACAATGAGCAGTTCTTC CASSQAAHSYNEQFF
NA TRBJ1-6 NA TRBV30 TGTGCCTGGACTATATATAATTCACCCCTCCACTTT CAWTIYNSPLHF
TRBD1 TRBJ2-7 NA TRBV5-1 TGCGCCAGCAGCTTGGAACCGACAGGGGCCTACCCCTACGAGCAGTACTTC CASSLEPTGAYPYEQYF
TRBD1 TRBJ1-2 NA TRBV5-3 TGTGCCAGCAGCTTGGACAGGGATGGCTACACCTTC CASSLDRDGYTF
NA TRBJ1-1 NA TRBV5-4 TGTGCCAGCACCGATTCAAATCCAGGGGCGAAAACTGAAGCTTTCTTT CASTDSNPGAKTEAFF
TRBD1 TRBJ2-6 NA TRBV28 TGTGCCAGCACGTGGGGACAGACCTCTGGGGCCAACGTCCTGACTTTC CASTWGQTSGANVLTF
NA TRBJ1-2 once TRBV19 TGTGCCAGTACTCCCTGGACAGAATCTAACTATGGCTACACCTTC CASTPWTESNYGYTF
TRBD2 TRBJ2-3 NA TRBV25-1 TGTGCCAGCAGTGCTGCCGGGACTAGGACAGATACGCAGTATTTT CASSAAGTRTDTQYF
TRBD2 TRBJ2-1 NA TRBV9 TGTGCCAGCAGCCTTGCGACTAGCGGAGTCAATGAGCAGTTCTTC CASSLATSGVNEQFF
TRBD2 TRBJ2-7 NA TRBV6-5 TGTGCCAGCAGTTACGGCGGGGGACGTACCTACGAGCAGTACTTC CASSYGGGRTYEQYF
TRBD1 TRBJ1-4 NA TRBV6-5 TGTGCCAGCAGTTCCCGGGACAGGCTGAATGAAAAACTGTTTTTT CASSSRDRLNEKLFF
NA TRBJ2-2 once TRBV19 TGTGCCGCCGCCAGCGGACTTAACACCGGGGAGCTGTTTTTT CAAASGLNTGELFF
NA TRBJ1-5 NA TRBV28 TGTGCCAGCAGTTTGATCGGGGGCGGTCAGCCCCAGCATTTT CASSLIGGGQPQHF
NA TRBJ2-5 NA TRBV28 TGTGCCAGCAGTTGGGGACTGGGCGAGGGGGCCCAGTACTTC CASSWGLGEGAQYF
TRBD1 TRBJ2-3 NA TRBV10-3 TGTGCCATCAGTGTTGGGACAGGCGCGAGCACAGATACGCAGTATTTT CAISVGTGASTDTQYF